This TCR beta chain was captured in a study of T cell repertoires in MIS-A myocarditis (dated by TCRdb to 2022 to 2024). TCRbeta CDR3 regions were amplified by the immunoSEQ bias-controlled multiplex PCR and were subjected to high-throughput sequencing. From the authors' description of their analysis: The immunoSEQ vendor pipeline collapsed and filtered CDR3 sequences to measure the abundance and frequency of each unique TCRbeta CDR3. CD-HIT clustered dominant CDR3 amino acid sequences with SARS-CoV-2-specific ImmuneCODE TCRbeta sequences at a 90% global sequence identity threshold. Clones with frequencies of 0.1 to 1 were classed as hyperexpanded, and 0.01 to 0.1 as large. MiXCR was used to confirm CDR3 amino acid sequences and V and J gene assignments of dominant clones. The R stringdist package was used to calculate Levenshtein distances between the patient clonotypes and the ImmuneCODE hits. TCRdb's version of the immuneACCESS table is confined to in-frame rearrangements and falls short of the full clone set. An unresolved V gene accounts for under half of the shortfall where checked; the remainder is of unknown origin. Clonal size and the V and J genes are those of that table, whereas D and trimming came from the DNA. The sample has 14,000 to 15,000 clones on record, 70% to 75% of them singletons. The biggest ten clones account for about 60% of the sample.

Notes on this clone: It lacks a known antigen. One base away there is no much larger clone; base qualities are not given.

The QIAamp DNA FFPE kit was used to extract genomic DNA from formalin-fixed paraffin-embedded autopsy tissue. Its CDR3 holds 13 amino acids, cysteine through phenylalanine. The kept DNA is CDR3 alone, 39 bases in frame from the first base. V loses 6 bases, J loses 3 bases, and the germline ends lie 12 bases apart. Per the germline V gene (reference sequence), SEHNR is the CDR1 and FQNEAQ is the CDR2. The sequence was collected from a man younger than 35 with fulminant myocarditis from multisystem inflammatory syndrome in adults (MIS-A) after COVID-19. The sequencing input was left ventricle heart tissue obtained at autopsy. What this sample's cell subset or site label stands for: cardiac tissue sample (left or right ventricle, interventricular septum, or pericardium). In this chain, TRBV7-9 is recombined with TRBJ2-7, with TRBD1 as a weak D call on 6 bases. DNA sequence: TGTGCCAGCAGTCCGGGACACCTCTACGAGCAGTACTTC. It specifies CASSPGHLYEQYF.